This T cell receptor (beta chain) originates from a study of cytomegalovirus exposure and HLA in healthy donors. Looking at the study overall: A previous analysis identified about 110 million unique TCR beta sequences derived from 180 million or so T cells.

PCR used 60 Vbeta primers and 13 Jbeta primers. Sequencing used immunoSEQ multiplex PCR; TCRdb keeps in-frame clones, though not all of them. The data show about 200,000 clones, with 80% to 85% seen just once and 6.5% held by the top ten. Material: PBMCs. This receptor was taken from a woman aged 50 to 65 in good health and CMV-seropositive.

The CDR3 loop is CASSQDRGQPQHF. CDR3 coding DNA: TGCGCCAGCAGCCAAGATAGGGGCCAGCCCCAGCATTTT. The chain uses TRBV4-1 and TRBJ1-5; maybe TRBD1 (5 bases). Trimming removed 0 bases at V and 7 bases at J, with 7 bases between. CDR3 length: 13 residues. From germline, CDR1 is MGHRA and CDR2 YSYEKL.